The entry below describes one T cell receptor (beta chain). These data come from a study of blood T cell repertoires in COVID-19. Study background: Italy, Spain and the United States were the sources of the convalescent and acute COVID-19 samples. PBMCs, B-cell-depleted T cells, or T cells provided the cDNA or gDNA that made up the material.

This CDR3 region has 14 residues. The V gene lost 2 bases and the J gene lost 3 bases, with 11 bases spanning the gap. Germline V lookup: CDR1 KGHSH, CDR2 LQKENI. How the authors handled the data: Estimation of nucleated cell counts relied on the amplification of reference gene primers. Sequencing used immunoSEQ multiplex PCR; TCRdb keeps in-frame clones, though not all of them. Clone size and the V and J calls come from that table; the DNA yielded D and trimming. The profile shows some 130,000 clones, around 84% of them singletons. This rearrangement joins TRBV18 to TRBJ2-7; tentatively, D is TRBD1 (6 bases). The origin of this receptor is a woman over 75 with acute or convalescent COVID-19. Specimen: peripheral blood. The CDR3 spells CASSPSGHYYEQYF. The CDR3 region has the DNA TGTGCCAGCTCACCATCGGGACACTACTACGAGCAGTACTTC.